The 20 T cell receptor beta chains in this list originate from one sample, sequenced in a study of T cell changes during pregnancy in multiple sclerosis (dated by TCRdb to between 2018 and 2020). Libraries were built with the immunoSEQ multiplex PCR assay. TCRdb carries this immuneACCESS record with in-frame sequences only. Its versions omit some clonotypes, under half of them owing to an unresolved V gene in the studies checked, with the rest unexplained. The sample yields 65,000 to 85,000 clones; over 85% were counted once. The biggest ten clones account for about 0.94% of the sample. The sequencing used peripheral blood, collected in the second trimester of pregnancy. These receptors all come from a female donor in good health, enrolled as a control in a pregnancy study.

V usage is TRBV6-1 and J usage is TRBJ1-2; possibly TRBD1 for D (6 bases). This CDR3 comprises 14 residues. From germline, CDR1 is MNHNS and CDR2 SASEGT. V shed 8 bases and J shed 2 bases, with 15 bases lying between them. The CDR3 region is CASRWGGGNYGYTF. The CDR3 region has the DNA TGTGCCAGCCGTTGGGGGGGCGGAAACTATGGCTACACCTTC.

DNA for the CDR3: TGTGCCAGCAGTTTATCCAAGGGGTACCCCTTGGGAGATACGCAGTATTTT. Translation: CASSLSKGYPLGDTQYF. The chain joins TRBV27 to TRBJ2-3, with D tentatively TRBD1 (5 bases). This CDR3 is 17 amino acids long. Trimming shortened V by 0 bases and J by 5 bases, and 18 bases separated the two germline ends. Germline V gives CDR1 MNHEY, CDR2 SMNVEV (reference sequence).

The gene calls are TRBV27 and TRBJ2-4, with a weak D call TRBD1 (5 bases). Germline CDR1 reads MNHEY; CDR2 reads SMNVEV (reference sequence). This CDR3 has 15 amino acids. Trimming pared 2 bases from V and 1 base from J, leaving 9 bases between. The DNA for the CDR3 is TGTGCCAGCAGTTTAGGGGCGAGGGCCAAAAACATTCAGTACTTC. Residues: CASSLGARAKNIQYF.

The V and J genes are TRBV5-1 and TRBJ2-1; TRBD2 aligns across 7 bases. V lost 4 bases and J lost 3; bases outside the gene matches: 4. The CDR3 runs to 14 residues. Per germline, CDR1 SGHRS and CDR2 YFSETQ. CDR3 amino acids: CASSRAGSYNEQFF. In DNA form, the CDR3 reads TGCGCCAGCAGCCGAGCGGGGAGCTACAATGAGCAGTTCTTC.

The genes are TRBV19 and TRBJ1-2, with D hard to call. Germline assignment: CDR1 LNHDA and CDR2 SQIVND (reference sequence). The length of the CDR3 is 12 residues. Trimming stripped 9 bases from V and 8 bases from J, with 16 bases between. As DNA, the CDR3 is TGTGCCAGAGACCGACCGGAGGAGGGCTACACCTTC. Amino acid sequence: CARDRPEEGYTF.

The chain links TRBV7-2 to TRBJ1-4; D is undetermined. Germline CDR1 SGHTA, CDR2 FQGNSA. V was cut by 4 bases and J by 0 bases, with 12 bases left in between. The CDR3 has 16 amino acids. CDR3: CASSSRGLATNEKLFF. CDR3 nucleotide sequence: TGTGCCAGCAGCTCACGAGGCCTAGCAACTAATGAAAAACTGTTTTTT.

This chain uses TRBV5-4 with TRBJ2-4; possible D gene TRBD1, 6 bases. Trimming left V 3 bases short and J 6 bases short, with 10 bases between. CDR1 and CDR2 (germline): SGHNT, YYREEE (reference sequence). The CDR3 length is 13 residues. For the CDR3, the DNA is TGTGCCAGCAGCTCAGGACAGCGAAACATTCAGTACTTC. Its protein is CASSSGQRNIQYF.

The chain couples TRBV6-1 to TRBJ1-2; D not certain. The V and J ends lost 2 bases and 3 bases respectively, with 16 bases between them. From germline, CDR1 is MNHNS and CDR2 SASEGT. This CDR3 region has 16 residues. CDR3 sequence: CASSETQAINYYGYTF. CDR3 DNA: TGTGCCAGCAGTGAAACCCAGGCGATCAACTACTATGGCTACACCTTC.

This clone has at least ten counts. The V gene is TRBV6-4, the J gene TRBJ2-1; 8 bases match TRBD2. This CDR3 spans 15 amino acids. Trimming at V came to 4 bases and at J to 5 bases, leaving 7 bases not matched to a gene. Germline V gene lookup returns CDR1 MRHNA and CDR2 SNTAGT. The CDR3 DNA reads TGTGCCAGCAGTGGATCTAGCGGGTCTCACAATGAGCAGTTCTTC. Its protein product is CASSGSSGSHNEQFF.

V and J are TRBV15 and TRBJ2-3; 7 bases are a match to TRBD1. Per germline, CDR1 LNHNV and CDR2 YYDKDF (reference sequence). This CDR3 comprises 16 residues. Germline trimming cut 0 bases from V and 0 bases from J; bases unmatched to any gene: 3. The CDR3 region has the DNA TGTGCCACCAGCAGAGATCGGACAGGCAGCACAGATACGCAGTATTTT. Translating gives CATSRDRTGSTDTQYF.

A single count supports this clone. The V and J genes are TRBV5-6 and TRBJ1-6; D may be TRBD1 (5 bases). CDR1 is SGHDT, CDR2 YYEEEE, per germline. V was pared by 1 base and J by 3 bases, with 8 bases between. The CDR3 contains 15 residues. CDR3 DNA sequence: TGTGCCAGCAGCTTGATGGGGGGCTATAATTCACCCCTCCACTTT. Its protein is CASSLMGGYNSPLHF.

This chain uses TRBV5-1 with TRBJ2-7, with 10 bases lining up with TRBD1. Per germline, CDR1 SGHRS and CDR2 YFSETQ. The trim removed 4 bases at V and 6 bases at J, leaving 13 bases unmatched. This CDR3 contains 16 residues. Here the CDR3 reads CASSPHRQGATLEQYF. The CDR3 coding sequence is TGCGCCAGCAGCCCTCACCGACAGGGGGCGACACTCGAGCAGTACTTC.

Here the CDR3 DNA reads TGTGCCAGCAGCCCTGGACTTAGTTGGACCATATATTTT. Its translation is CASSPGLSWTIYF. This chain joins TRBV28 and TRBJ1-3; D is ambiguous. Trimming shortened V by 6 bases and J by 10 bases, and 16 bases separated the two germline ends. The CDR3 contains 13 residues. Germline V CDR1 and CDR2: MDHEN, SYDVKM.

This clone has only one observation. The genes are TRBV7-6 and TRBJ2-7; 9 bases match TRBD1. The V gene end was trimmed by 4 bases and the J gene end by 6 bases; junction bases not matched to a gene: 10. This CDR3 has 15 amino acids. Germline CDR1 and CDR2: SGHVS and FNYEAQ. The CDR3 here is CASSSGSTGGSEQYF. The CDR3 nucleotides are TGTGCCAGCAGCTCTGGCTCTACAGGGGGCTCCGAGCAGTACTTC.

This clone was seen once. V is TRBV27 and J is TRBJ1-2, with 9 bases that match TRBD1. The junction had 3 bases not matched to a gene; V was cut back by 5 bases and J by 5 bases. The CDR3 runs 13 residues. From germline, CDR1 is MNHEY and CDR2 SMNVEV (reference sequence). The CDR3 protein is CASSATGGYGYTF. The CDR3 DNA is TGTGCCAGCAGTGCGACAGGGGGTTATGGCTACACCTTC.

The rearrangement links TRBV19 to TRBJ1-5; D is possibly TRBD1 (5 bases). V lost 9 bases and J 3 bases, leaving 15 bases between the germline ends. CDR1 is LNHDA, CDR2 SQIVND, per germline (reference sequence). There are 14 residues in the CDR3. The CDR3 protein is CASELRTLNQPQHF. CDR3 DNA sequence: TGTGCCAGCGAGCTTCGGACACTCAATCAGCCCCAGCATTTT.

V usage is TRBV11-2 and J usage is TRBJ1-1; 9 bases are a match to TRBD1. This CDR3 spans 14 amino acids. The ends lost 4 bases at V and 11 bases at J; junction bases unmatched: 11. In germline, CDR1 is SGHAT, CDR2 FQNNGV. The CDR3 region is CASSSTGTGKRAFF. The CDR3 DNA reads TGTGCCAGCAGCTCCACCGGGACAGGGAAGAGGGCTTTCTTT.

The V and J genes are TRBV28 and TRBJ2-7; 11 bases are shared with TRBD2. The CDR3 totals 14 residues. The germline CDR1 and CDR2 sequences are MDHEN and SYDVKM. The V segment lost 8 bases and the J segment 3 bases; nucleotides outside the gene matches: 6. This CDR3 is CASGPLAGGYEQYF. The CDR3 DNA follows: TGTGCCAGCGGCCCCCTAGCGGGAGGCTACGAGCAGTACTTC. The full variable domain, rest sourced from reference TRBV28 and TRBJ2-7, is DVKVTQSSRYLVKRTGEKVFLECVQDMDHENMFWYRQDPGLGLRLIYFSYDVKMKEKGDIPEGYSVSREKKERFSLILESASTNQTSMYLCASGPLAGGYEQYFGPGTRLTVT.

The CDR3 DNA reads as TGTGCCAGCAGTATGACTAGCGGGGGGGCCTACGAGCAGTACTTC. Its translation is CASSMTSGGAYEQYF. V and J are TRBV6-1 and TRBJ2-7; the match to TRBD2 covers 14 bases. Germline CDR1 and CDR2: MNHNS and SASEGT. The CDR3 loop spans 15 amino acids. Germline trimming cut 5 bases from V and 2 bases from J; bases unmatched to any gene: 2.

V is TRBV28 and J is TRBJ1-1; 8 nucleotides agree with TRBD1. The germline CDR1 and CDR2 sequences are MDHEN and SYDVKM. V trimming: 3 bases; J trimming: 1 base; junction bases outside the gene matches: 4. The CDR3 totals 15 residues. The CDR3 DNA reads as TGTGCCAGCAGTTTGCCAGGGGGCACGAACACTGAAGCTTTCTTT. Translating gives CASSLPGGTNTEAFF.